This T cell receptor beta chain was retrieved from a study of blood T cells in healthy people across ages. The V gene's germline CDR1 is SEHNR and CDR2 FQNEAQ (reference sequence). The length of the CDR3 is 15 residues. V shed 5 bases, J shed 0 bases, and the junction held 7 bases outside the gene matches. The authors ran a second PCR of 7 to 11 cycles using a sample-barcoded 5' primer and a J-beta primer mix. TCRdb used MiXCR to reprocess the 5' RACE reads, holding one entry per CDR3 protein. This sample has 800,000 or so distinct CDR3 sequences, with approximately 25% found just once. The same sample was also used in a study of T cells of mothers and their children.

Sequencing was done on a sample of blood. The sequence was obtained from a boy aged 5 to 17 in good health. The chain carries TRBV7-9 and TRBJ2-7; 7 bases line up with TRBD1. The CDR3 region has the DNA TGTGCCAGCAGCCACAGTAACAGGGGCTCCTACGAGCAGTACTTC. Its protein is CASSHSNRGSYEQYF.